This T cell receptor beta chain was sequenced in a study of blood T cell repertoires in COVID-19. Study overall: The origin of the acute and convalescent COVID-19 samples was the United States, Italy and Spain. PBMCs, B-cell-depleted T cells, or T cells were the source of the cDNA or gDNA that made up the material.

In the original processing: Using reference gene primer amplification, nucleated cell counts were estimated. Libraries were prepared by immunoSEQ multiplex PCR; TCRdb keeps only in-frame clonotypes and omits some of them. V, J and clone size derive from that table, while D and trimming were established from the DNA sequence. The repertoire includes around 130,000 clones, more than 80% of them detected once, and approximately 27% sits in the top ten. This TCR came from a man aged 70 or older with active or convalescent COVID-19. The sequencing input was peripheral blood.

The CDR3 sequence is CASSLTTGGLPTGNTIYF. The CDR3 DNA is TGCGCCAGCAGCCTAACGACAGGGGGCTTACCCACTGGAAACACCATATATTTT. The chain has TRBV5-1 and TRBJ1-3; 10 nucleotides match TRBD1. Germline CDR1 reads SGHRS; CDR2 reads YFSETQ. Trimming at V came to 4 bases and at J to 2 bases, leaving 12 bases not matched to a gene. The length of the CDR3 is 18 residues.